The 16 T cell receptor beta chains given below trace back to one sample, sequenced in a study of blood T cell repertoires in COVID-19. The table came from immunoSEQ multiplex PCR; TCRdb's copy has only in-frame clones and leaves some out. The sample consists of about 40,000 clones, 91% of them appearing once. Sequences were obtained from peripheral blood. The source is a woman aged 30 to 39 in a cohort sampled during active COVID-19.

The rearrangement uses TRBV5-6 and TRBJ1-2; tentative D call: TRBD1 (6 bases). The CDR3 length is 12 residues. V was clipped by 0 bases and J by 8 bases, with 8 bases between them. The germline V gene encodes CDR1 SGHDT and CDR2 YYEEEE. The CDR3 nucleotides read TGTGCCAGCAGCTTGGGGGGGCAAGGCTACACCTTC. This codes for CASSLGGQGYTF.

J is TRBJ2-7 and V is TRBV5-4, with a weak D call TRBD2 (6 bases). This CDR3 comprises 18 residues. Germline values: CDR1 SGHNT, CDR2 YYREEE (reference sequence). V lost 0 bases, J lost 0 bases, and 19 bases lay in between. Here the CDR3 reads CASSLGRRGAGFSYEQYF. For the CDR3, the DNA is TGTGCCAGCAGCTTGGGGAGAAGGGGAGCGGGTTTCTCCTACGAGCAGTACTTC.

The CDR3 bases are TGTGCCAGCAGTCGACTAGCGGGCCCCACAGATACGCAGTATTTT. Translation gives CASSRLAGPTDTQYF. The chain recombines TRBV6-2 or TRBV6-3 with TRBJ2-3; 10 nucleotides align to TRBD2. J gave up 2 bases and V 5 bases, and 4 bases lay outside the gene matches. Germline V lookup: CDR1 MNHEY, CDR2 SVGEGT. This CDR3 comprises 15 residues.

The CDR3 reads CSASPSGGGNEQFF. DNA for the CDR3: TGCAGCGCCAGCCCTAGCGGCGGGGGGAATGAGCAGTTCTTC. This sequence joins TRBV29-1 and TRBJ2-1; 8 nucleotides align to TRBD2. The V gene's germline CDR1 is SQVTM and CDR2 ANQGSEA. V lost 7 bases, J lost 7 bases, and 12 bases stayed unmatched. The CDR3 runs to 14 residues.

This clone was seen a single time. CDR3 amino acids: CSVLQGTTTEYTDTQYF. CDR3 nucleotide sequence: TGCAGCGTGCTTCAGGGAACAACGACAGAGTACACAGATACGCAGTATTTT. The chain has TRBV29-1 and TRBJ2-3, with D possibly matching TRBD1 (5 bases). This CDR3 region has 17 residues. Germline V gives CDR1 SQVTM, CDR2 ANQGSEA. V lost 6 bases to trimming and J lost 2 bases, with 24 bases between them.

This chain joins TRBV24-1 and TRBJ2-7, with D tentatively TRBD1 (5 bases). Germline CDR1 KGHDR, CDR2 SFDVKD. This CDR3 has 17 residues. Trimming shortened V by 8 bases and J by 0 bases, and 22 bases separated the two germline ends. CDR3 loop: CATTEEKNDSSSYEQYF. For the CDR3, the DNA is TGTGCCACCACCGAAGAAAAGAATGACAGCAGCTCCTACGAGCAGTACTTC.

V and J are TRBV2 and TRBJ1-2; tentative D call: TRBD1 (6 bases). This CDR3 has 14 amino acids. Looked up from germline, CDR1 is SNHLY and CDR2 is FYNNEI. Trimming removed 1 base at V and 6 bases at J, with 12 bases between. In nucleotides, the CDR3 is TGTGCCAGCAGTGAAGTAGGGGGGGGTAATGGCTACACCTTC. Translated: CASSEVGGGNGYTF.

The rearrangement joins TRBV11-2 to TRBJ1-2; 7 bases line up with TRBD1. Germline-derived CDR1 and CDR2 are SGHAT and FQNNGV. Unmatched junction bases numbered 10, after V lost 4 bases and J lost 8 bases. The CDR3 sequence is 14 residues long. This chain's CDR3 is CASSSGQSLQGYTF. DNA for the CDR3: TGTGCCAGCAGCTCGGGACAGTCCCTGCAGGGCTACACCTTC.

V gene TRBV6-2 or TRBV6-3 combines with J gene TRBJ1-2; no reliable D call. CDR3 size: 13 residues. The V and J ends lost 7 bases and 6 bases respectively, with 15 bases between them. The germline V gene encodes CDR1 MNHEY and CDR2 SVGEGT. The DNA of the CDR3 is TGTGCCAGCACCCCTGTACGGGGTAATGGCTACACCTTC. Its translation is CASTPVRGNGYTF.

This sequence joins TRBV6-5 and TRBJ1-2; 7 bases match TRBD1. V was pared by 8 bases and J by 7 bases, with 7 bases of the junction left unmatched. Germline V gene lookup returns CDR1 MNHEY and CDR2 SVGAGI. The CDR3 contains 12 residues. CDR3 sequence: CASGTAGGGYTF. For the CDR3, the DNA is TGTGCCAGCGGAACGGCAGGGGGTGGCTACACCTTC.

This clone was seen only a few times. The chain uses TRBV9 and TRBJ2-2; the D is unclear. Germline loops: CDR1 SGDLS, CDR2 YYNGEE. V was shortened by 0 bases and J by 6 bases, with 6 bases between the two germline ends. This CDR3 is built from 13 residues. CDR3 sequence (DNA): TGTGCCAGCAGCGTAGGTTGGCCCGGGGAGCTGTTTTTT. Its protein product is CASSVGWPGELFF.

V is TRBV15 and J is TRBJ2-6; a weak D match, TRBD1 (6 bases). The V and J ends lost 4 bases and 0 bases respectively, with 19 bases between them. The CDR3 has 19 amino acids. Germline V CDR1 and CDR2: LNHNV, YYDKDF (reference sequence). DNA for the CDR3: TGTGCCACCAGCACGGTTCGGTCGGACAGCGTCTCTGGGGCCAACGTCCTGACTTTC. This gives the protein CATSTVRSDSVSGANVLTF.

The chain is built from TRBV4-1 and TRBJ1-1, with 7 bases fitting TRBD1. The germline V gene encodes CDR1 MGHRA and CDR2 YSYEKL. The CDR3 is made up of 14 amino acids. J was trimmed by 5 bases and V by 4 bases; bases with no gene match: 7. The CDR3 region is CASSPSDRRTEAFF. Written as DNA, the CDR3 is TGCGCCAGCAGCCCCTCGGACAGGAGGACTGAAGCTTTCTTT.

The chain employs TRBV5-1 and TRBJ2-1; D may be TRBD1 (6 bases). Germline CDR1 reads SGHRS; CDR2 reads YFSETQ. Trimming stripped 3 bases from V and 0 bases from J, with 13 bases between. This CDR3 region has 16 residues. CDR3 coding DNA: TGCGCCAGCAGCTCTCAGGGGCTTAGCTCCTACAATGAGCAGTTCTTC. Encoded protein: CASSSQGLSSYNEQFF.

The CDR3 coding sequence is TGTGCCAGCAGCTTAAGGGACAAAATCAGCATCTTCATGAACACTGAAGCTTTCTTT. Amino acids: CASSLRDKISIFMNTEAFF. J is TRBJ1-1 and V is TRBV5-6; TRBD1 is a possible D gene (6 bases). V gave up 2 bases and J gave up 0 bases, with 23 bases separating them. CDR3 length: 19 amino acids. The V gene's germline CDR1 is SGHDT and CDR2 YYEEEE.

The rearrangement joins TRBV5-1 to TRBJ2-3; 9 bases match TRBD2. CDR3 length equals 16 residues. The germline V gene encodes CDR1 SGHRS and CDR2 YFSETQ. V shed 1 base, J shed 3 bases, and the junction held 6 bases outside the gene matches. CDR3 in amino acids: CASSLRVAGATDTQYF. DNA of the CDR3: TGCGCCAGCAGCTTGAGGGTAGCGGGAGCAACAGATACGCAGTATTTT. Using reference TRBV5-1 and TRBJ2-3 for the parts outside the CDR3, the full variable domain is KAGVTQTPRYLIKTRGQQVTLSCSPISGHRSVSWYQQTPGQGLQFLFEYFSETQRNKGNFPGRFSGRQFSNSRSEMNVSTLELGDSALYLCASSLRVAGATDTQYFGPGTRLTVL.